These 19 T cell receptor beta chains share one sample of origin, sequenced in a study of blood T cell repertoires in COVID-19. Assay used: immunoSEQ multiplex PCR; TCRdb lists only in-frame clones, some missing. The table has about 160,000 clones, around 80% seen once. Material: peripheral blood. The receptors here all came from a woman of 80 years or more with acute or convalescent COVID-19.

The CDR3 DNA reads as TGTGCCAGCAGCGTTTCCGGGACAGGGGGTGCCGCTGGAAACACCATATATTTT. This codes for CASSVSGTGGAAGNTIYF. The rearrangement joins TRBV9 to TRBJ1-3, with TRBD1 matching 11 bases. This CDR3 comprises 18 residues. After removal of 2 bases from V and 2 bases from J, the junction contained 9 bases not matched to a gene. In germline, CDR1 is SGDLS, CDR2 YYNGEE. The variable domain in full, with the rest retrieved from reference TRBV9 and TRBJ1-3, is DSGVTQTPKHLITATGQRVTLRCSPRSGDLSVYWYQQSLDQGLQFLIQYYNGEERAKGNILERFSAQQFPDLHSELNLSSLELGDSALYFCASSVSGTGGAAGNTIYFGEGSWLTVV.

The genes are TRBV6-5 and TRBJ2-7; 10 bases line up with TRBD2. CDR3 length: 15 amino acids. Germline assignment: CDR1 MNHEY and CDR2 SVGAGI. The V gene end was trimmed by 6 bases and the J gene end by 5 bases; junction bases not matched to a gene: 10. The CDR3 is CASSRNLAGVNEQYF. The CDR3 nucleotides are TGTGCCAGCAGCCGAAATCTAGCGGGAGTCAACGAGCAGTACTTC.

The rearrangement uses TRBV5-1 and TRBJ2-1, with TRBD2 matching over 11 bases. This CDR3 comprises 16 residues. V lost 2 bases, J lost 2 bases, and 3 bases stayed unmatched. The germline CDR1 and CDR2 sequences are SGHRS and YFSETQ. CDR3 DNA: TGCGCCAGCAGCTTCATTAGCGGGAGGGCCTACAATGAGCAGTTCTTC. This translates into CASSFISGRAYNEQFF.

The chain recombines TRBV30 with TRBJ2-3; D not resolved. This CDR3 contains 15 residues. Germline V gene data show CDR1 as GTSNPN and CDR2 as SVGIG (reference sequence). V dropped 0 bases and J dropped 0 bases, with 10 bases sitting between them. DNA for the CDR3: TGTGCCTGGAGTGTTCCGAGCCCTAGCACAGATACGCAGTATTTT. It is translated as CAWSVPSPSTDTQYF. The entire variable domain, with the rest obtained from reference TRBV30 and TRBJ2-3, is as follows: SQTIHQWPATLVQPVGSPLSLECTVEGTSNPNLYWYRQAAGRGLQLLFYSVGIGQISSEVPQNLSASRPQDRQFILSSKKLLLSDSGFYLCAWSVPSPSTDTQYFGPGTRLTVL.

This rearrangement joins TRBV10-1 to TRBJ1-6, with D maybe TRBD1 (6 bases). The V gene lost 5 bases and the J gene lost 6 bases, with 11 bases spanning the gap. The CDR3 sequence is 14 residues long. Germline-derived CDR1 and CDR2 are WNHNN and SYGVQD (reference sequence). The CDR3 protein is CASSTGRFNSPLHF. DNA for the CDR3: TGCGCCAGCAGTACAGGGAGATTTAATTCACCCCTCCACTTT.

This clone was found a few times. The chain uses TRBV9 and TRBJ2-1, with D perhaps TRBD2 (7 bases). The V end was cut by 2 bases, the J end by 0 bases, with 9 bases between. CDR1 is SGDLS, CDR2 YYNGEE, per germline. The CDR3 length is 15 residues. Written as DNA, the CDR3 is TGTGCCAGCAGCGTCGCGGGGGCCTCCTACAATGAGCAGTTCTTC. This gives the protein CASSVAGASYNEQFF.

The V gene is TRBV2, the J gene TRBJ2-7; D perhaps matches TRBD1 (6 bases). CDR1 is SNHLY, CDR2 FYNNEI, per germline. This CDR3 spans 12 amino acids. V was cut by 8 bases and J by 10 bases, with 18 bases left in between. CDR3 sequence reads: CASGGGSSSQYF. DNA for the CDR3: TGTGCCAGCGGGGGCGGGTCTTCGAGCCAGTACTTC.

The chain joins TRBV6-6 to TRBJ2-1; D might be TRBD1 (6 bases). The germline CDR1 and CDR2 sequences are MNHNY and SVGAGI (reference sequence). The CDR3 runs to 16 residues. Trimming cost V 7 bases and J 0 bases, with 16 bases left between them. CDR3 region: CASTTHRASSYNEQFF. Here the CDR3 DNA reads TGTGCCAGCACCACCCACAGGGCGAGCTCCTACAATGAGCAGTTCTTC.

CDR3 amino acids: CASSLRRDSQGDIFYGYTF. CDR3 DNA sequence: TGTGCCAGCAGCCTCCGGAGAGACAGCCAGGGCGACATCTTCTATGGCTACACCTTC. The chain joins TRBV7-9 to TRBJ1-2; tentative D call: TRBD1 (5 bases). Trimming removed 5 bases from V and 4 bases from J, with 29 bases in between. CDR1 is SEHNR and CDR2 is FQNEAQ in the germline V gene (reference sequence). The CDR3 contains 19 residues. The full variable domain, its missing parts supplied by reference TRBV7-9 and TRBJ1-2, is DTGVSQNPRHKITKRGQNVTFRCDPISEHNRLYWYRQTLGQGPEFLTYFQNEAQLEKSRLLSDRFSAERPKGSFSTLEIQRTEQGDSAMYLCASSLRRDSQGDIFYGYTFGSGTRLTVV.

The chain carries TRBV5-1 and TRBJ2-2, with 9 nucleotides matching TRBD1. Trimming at V came to 4 bases and at J to 3 bases, leaving 7 bases not matched to a gene. Germline CDR1 SGHRS, CDR2 YFSETQ. The CDR3 spans 16 residues. The CDR3 DNA is TGCGCCAGCAGCCCGGGGACAGGGCTAGACACCGGGGAGCTGTTTTTT. This encodes CASSPGTGLDTGELFF.

The chain links TRBV18 to TRBJ1-3; D call uncertain. Germline assignment: CDR1 KGHSH and CDR2 LQKENI. V lost 3 bases and J 1 base, leaving 4 bases between the germline ends. The CDR3 extends over 13 amino acids. For the CDR3, the DNA is TGTGCCAGCTCACCCCCATCTGGAAACACCATATATTTT. Translating it yields CASSPPSGNTIYF.

CDR3 residues: CASSYGGIGFQETQYF. The DNA for the CDR3 is TGTGCCAGCAGCTACGGAGGGATAGGTTTTCAGGAGACCCAGTACTTC. V and J are TRBV7-9 and TRBJ2-5, with D perhaps TRBD2 (6 bases). CDR1 is SEHNR and CDR2 is FQNEAQ in the germline V gene (reference sequence). CDR3 length: 16 amino acids. Between the trimmed V and J ends, which lost 4 bases and 5 bases, there was a span of 20 bases. Full variable domain (rest looked up from reference TRBV7-9 and TRBJ2-5): DTGVSQNPRHKITKRGQNVTFRCDPISEHNRLYWYRQTLGQGPEFLTYFQNEAQLEKSRLLSDRFSAERPKGSFSTLEIQRTEQGDSAMYLCASSYGGIGFQETQYFGPGTRLLVL.

This clone was recorded only once. The chain carries TRBV7-9 and TRBJ1-5; TRBD1 is a possible D gene (5 bases). This CDR3 is built from 13 residues. Looked up from germline, CDR1 is SEHNR and CDR2 is FQNEAQ (reference sequence). V lost 2 bases and J lost 6, with 8 bases in between. CDR3 region: CASSLKTAQPQHF. The CDR3 bases are TGTGCCAGCAGCTTAAAGACAGCTCAGCCCCAGCATTTT.

This clone was counted a few times. CDR3 nucleotide sequence: TGTGCCAGCAGCTTAGACAGGGGCAACCTTTACAATGAGCAGTTCTTC. Residues: CASSLDRGNLYNEQFF. The rearrangement joins TRBV7-3 to TRBJ2-1, with 8 bases that match TRBD1. J lost 4 bases, V lost 2 bases, and 7 bases had no gene match. Germline values: CDR1 SGHTA, CDR2 FQGTGA. This CDR3 contains 16 residues.

This clone was observed once. The CDR3 loop is CASSELLGPSEQYF. CDR3 coding DNA: TGTGCCAGTAGTGAGCTTCTAGGTCCCTCCGAGCAGTACTTC. The genes are TRBV19 and TRBJ2-7; D is undetermined. Trimming shortened V by 5 bases and J by 6 bases, and 17 bases separated the two germline ends. The CDR3 totals 14 residues. Germline V gene sequence: CDR1 LNHDA, CDR2 SQIVND (reference sequence).

This clone was counted a few times. The chain joins TRBV27 to TRBJ2-1; D is unresolved. The V and J ends lost 1 base and 5 bases respectively, with 6 bases between them. This CDR3 comprises 13 residues. Germline CDR1 and CDR2: MNHEY and SMNVEV (reference sequence). CDR3: CASSLWQNNEQFF. As DNA, the CDR3 is TGTGCCAGCAGTTTATGGCAGAACAATGAGCAGTTCTTC.

The table lists this clone with a count of one. The CDR3 reads CASSLGPGGPHNEQFF. CDR3 coding DNA: TGCGCCAGCAGCTTAGGGCCGGGGGGCCCCCACAATGAGCAGTTCTTC. J is TRBJ2-1 and V is TRBV5-1, with a tentative D call TRBD2 (7 bases). Trimming pared 2 bases from V and 5 bases from J, leaving 17 bases between. The CDR3 is 16 residues long. In germline, CDR1 is SGHRS, CDR2 YFSETQ.

The chain links TRBV6-5 to TRBJ1-1; D may be TRBD1 (6 bases). The CDR3 has 16 amino acids. Germline assignment: CDR1 MNHEY and CDR2 SVGAGI. Trimming removed 2 bases from V and 7 bases from J, with 20 bases in between. The CDR3 here is CASSYRTVRPQNEAFF. CDR3 sequence (DNA): TGTGCCAGCAGTTACCGGACAGTCCGGCCCCAAAATGAAGCTTTCTTT.

The V and J genes are TRBV15 and TRBJ2-1, with 8 bases fitting TRBD2. CDR1 is LNHNV and CDR2 is YYDKDF in the germline V gene (reference sequence). The V gene end was trimmed by 0 bases and the J gene end by 6 bases; junction bases not matched to a gene: 7. The CDR3 runs 16 residues. In DNA form, the CDR3 reads TGTGCCACCAGCAGAGATCCAGCGGGAGTTGGCAATGAGCAGTTCTTC. Its translation is CATSRDPAGVGNEQFF.